Shown below are 2 T cell receptor beta chains from a single sample sequenced in a study of blood T cell repertoires in COVID-19. The method was immunoSEQ multiplex PCR; TCRdb's version includes in-frame clones alone and lacks a portion of them. The table has 150,000 or so clones, 74% seen once. Sequenced sample: peripheral blood. These receptors came from a woman of 80 years or more with acute or convalescent COVID-19.

The rearrangement links TRBV30 to TRBJ1-1; D gene ambiguous. V was clipped by 2 bases and J by 3 bases, with 19 bases between them. The germline V gene encodes CDR1 GTSNPN and CDR2 SVGIG (reference sequence). The CDR3 is made up of 16 amino acids. CDR3 region: CAWSWPPTKADTEAFF. The CDR3 DNA follows: TGTGCCTGGAGTTGGCCCCCCACAAAGGCGGACACTGAAGCTTTCTTT.

V usage is TRBV4-3 and J usage is TRBJ2-7, with 7 bases that match TRBD1. V shed 0 bases and J 0 bases; nucleotides not matched to a gene: 11. The V gene's germline CDR1 is LGHNA and CDR2 YSLEER. The length of the CDR3 is 18 residues. CDR3 DNA sequence: TGCGCCAGCAGCCAAGATTCCCGACGGGGACAGCCCTCCTACGAGCAGTACTTC. It specifies CASSQDSRRGQPSYEQYF.